The rows below give T cell receptor beta chains drawn from one sample of a study of blood T cell repertoires in COVID-19. The method was immunoSEQ multiplex PCR; TCRdb's version includes in-frame clones alone and lacks a portion of them. The data show about 100,000 clones, with 85% seen just once and around 15% held by the top ten. The sample taken for sequencing was peripheral blood. All receptors derive from a man in his fifties or sixties with active or convalescent COVID-19. CDR3s include the opening cysteine and the closing phenylalanine or tryptophan. The D gene is left open where the match is weak. For some rows the clone size is stated as once, few or many, or as a class when expanded; others skip it.

J | D | V | size | DNA | CDR3
TRBJ1-2 | TRBD1 | TRBV5-1 | few | TGCGCCAGCAGCGAGGGACAGGACTATGGCTACACCTTC | CASSEGQDYGYTF
TRBJ1-3 | TRBD1 | TRBV9 | . | TGTGCCAGCAGCGTGGGACAGGTCTACTCTGGAAACACCATATATTTT | CASSVGQVYSGNTIYF
TRBJ1-5 | . | TRBV2 | . | TGTGCCAGCAGTGAAGACATCTATCAGCCCCAGCATTTT | CASSEDIYQPQHF
TRBJ2-7 | TRBD2 | TRBV20-1 | . | TGCAGTGCTCGTGGGACTAGCGGGAGCTACGAGCAGTACTTC | CSARGTSGSYEQYF
TRBJ1-3 | TRBD1 | TRBV5-4 | . | TGTGCCAGCAGCTCCCGGACAGGGGCTGGAAACACCATATATTTT | CASSSRTGAGNTIYF
TRBJ1-1 | . | TRBV12-3/TRBV12-4 | . | TGTGCCAGCAGTTACGAGGGATGGGTAGCTTTCTTT | CASSYEGWVAFF
TRBJ2-7 | TRBD1 | TRBV2 | once | TGTGCCAGCAGCGTGGCGGCAGGACAGGGCAGACGGAACTTC | CASSVAAGQGRRNF
TRBJ1-4 | . | TRBV5-1 | . | TGCGCCAGCAGCTTAACAGGGTCCAATGAAAAACTGTTTTTT | CASSLTGSNEKLFF
TRBJ1-3 | . | TRBV20-1 | few | TGCAGTGCACCACAGGGAAACACCATATATTTT | CSAPQGNTIYF
TRBJ2-2 | TRBD2 | TRBV4-2 | . | TGTGCCAGCAGCCAAGGTGCTGGGCTAGCGGGAGCAACGGCCGGGGAGCTGTTTTTT | CASSQGAGLAGATAGELFF
TRBJ2-2 | TRBD1 | TRBV4-1 | . | TGCGCCAGCAGCCAAGAGGGACAGGGGAATGCCGGGGAGCTGTTTTTT | CASSQEGQGNAGELFF
TRBJ1-2 | TRBD1 | TRBV3-1/TRBV3-2 | . | TGTGCCAGCAGCCATTCCCTTGGGACAGGGGTTGGCTACACCTTC | CASSHSLGTGVGYTF
TRBJ2-3 | TRBD1 | TRBV5-8 | . | TGTGCCAGCAGCTTAGGGACAGGAGCTAGCACAGATACGCAGTATTTT | CASSLGTGASTDTQYF
TRBJ2-1 | TRBD2 | TRBV27 | . | TGTGCCAGCAGTTTCCCGGGACTAGCGGGAGGAGGTGAGCAGTTCTTC | CASSFPGLAGGGEQFF
TRBJ2-5 | TRBD1 | TRBV15 | . | TGTGCCACCAGCAGAGGGAGACAGGGGGGACAAGAGACCCAGTACTTC | CATSRGRQGGQETQYF
TRBJ1-1 | TRBD1 | TRBV28 | . | TGTGCCAGCAGTTTAACCACCCGGGACAGTCCCGAAGCTTTCTTT | CASSLTTRDSPEAFF
TRBJ2-7 | TRBD1 | TRBV25-1 | . | TGTGCCAGCAGTTCTCACCCGGGACAGGCTGAAGACGAGCAGTACTTC | CASSSHPGQAEDEQYF
TRBJ1-2 | TRBD1 | TRBV7-3 | . | TGTGCCAGCAGCCCTGGAGGAGGGGACAGAAATATGGGCTACACCTTC | CASSPGGGDRNMGYTF
TRBJ1-1 | TRBD1 | TRBV25-1 | . | TGTGCCAGCAGTACTGACAGGGGCCTCACTGAAGCTTTCTTT | CASSTDRGLTEAFF
TRBJ2-2 | TRBD1 | TRBV11-3 | . | TGTGCCAGCAGCTTAGCCGGACAGGGAAACACCGGGGAGCTGTTTTTT | CASSLAGQGNTGELFF
TRBJ2-3 | . | TRBV9 | . | TGTGCCAGCAGCCGATTTACTTCTAGCACAGATACGCAGTATTTT | CASSRFTSSTDTQYF
TRBJ1-2 | TRBD1 | TRBV4-1 | . | TGCGCCAGCAGCCCGCCGGGACAGGCGAACTATGGCTACACCTTC | CASSPPGQANYGYTF
TRBJ2-1 | TRBD2 | TRBV5-1 | . | TGCGCCAGCAAAGTCTTTCCTGGCGGGAGGACTGGCAACAATGAGCAGTTCTTC | CASKVFPGGRTGNNEQFF
TRBJ2-7 | TRBD1 | TRBV27 | once | TGTGCCAGCAGTCTCCCCCCGGGACAGGTATTCTTC | CASSLPPGQVFF
TRBJ2-5 | TRBD2 | TRBV12-5 | . | TGTGCTAGTGGTTTGGGACTAGCGGGAGGTCTAGAGACCCAGTACTTC | CASGLGLAGGLETQYF
TRBJ1-2 | . | TRBV6-5 | . | TGTGCCAGCAGTAATCGACAGTCCCTAGGCTATGGCTACACCTTC | CASSNRQSLGYGYTF
TRBJ2-7 | TRBD2 | TRBV5-1 | . | TGCGCCAGCAGCTTAGGGACTAGTACCTCCTACGAGCAGTACTTC | CASSLGTSTSYEQYF
TRBJ1-2 | . | TRBV25-1 | . | TGTGCCAGCAGTGACGTGACAATCTATGGCTACACCTTC | CASSDVTIYGYTF
TRBJ2-3 | . | TRBV7-9 | once | TGTGCCAGCAGCTTAGCGGGAGGATATACAGATACGCAGTATTTT | CASSLAGGYTDTQYF
TRBJ1-3 | . | TRBV5-1 | . | TGCGCCAGCAGCTTGGGACTGGGGAGCCCTGGAAACACCATATATTTT | CASSLGLGSPGNTIYF
TRBJ2-3 | . | TRBV5-1 | once | TGCGCCAGCAGCTCCCTCGGGATCAGCACAGATACGCAGTATTTT | CASSSLGISTDTQYF
TRBJ1-3 | . | TRBV18 | . | TGTGCCAGCTCACCACGTCCCGACACCATATATTTT | CASSPRPDTIYF
TRBJ2-1 | TRBD2 | TRBV5-1 | . | TGCGCCAGCAGCATGACTAGCGGGAGTGCCTACAATGAGCAGTTCTTC | CASSMTSGSAYNEQFF
TRBJ1-4 | . | TRBV11-3 | . | TGTGCCAGCAGCTTCTCAGGGACAACTAATGAAAAACTGTTTTTT | CASSFSGTTNEKLFF
TRBJ2-3 | TRBD1 | TRBV29-1 | . | TGCAGCTCCCGGGACAGAGATTTCACAGATACGCAGTATTTT | CSSRDRDFTDTQYF
TRBJ1-4 | . | TRBV5-1 | . | TGCGCCAGCAGCTTTGGACAGCAGGAAAAACTGTTTTTT | CASSFGQQEKLFF
TRBJ2-5 | . | TRBV6-5 | once | TGTGCCAGCACAGGGGCACAAGAGACCCAGTACTTC | CASTGAQETQYF
TRBJ2-1 | TRBD2 | TRBV5-5 | . | TGTGCCAGCAGCTTGGAGCGGGGGGCCAGCTCCTACAATGAGCAGTTCTTC | CASSLERGASSYNEQFF
TRBJ2-2 | . | TRBV9 | . | TGTGCCAGCAGCCCGCGAACCGGGGAGCTGTTTTTT | CASSPRTGELFF
TRBJ2-5 | TRBD1 | TRBV15 | . | TGTGCCACCAGCAGGGACAGGGGGCGCGAGGAGACCCAGTACTTC | CATSRDRGREETQYF
TRBJ2-1 | . | TRBV4-2 | . | TGTGCCAGCAGCCGCTCGGAACGGAGAACCTACAATGAGCAGTTCTTC | CASSRSERRTYNEQFF
TRBJ2-3 | . | TRBV25-1 | . | TGTGCCAGCAGTGAATATTCCCTCACAGATACGCAGTATTTT | CASSEYSLTDTQYF
TRBJ2-5 | TRBD1 | TRBV5-1 | . | TGCGCCAGCAGCCAGGGACAGCCCCAAGAGACCCAGTACTTC | CASSQGQPQETQYF
TRBJ2-2 | TRBD1 | TRBV28 | . | TGTGCCAGCAGATCGGGACAGGGACGTACCGGGGAGCTGTTTTTT | CASRSGQGRTGELFF
TRBJ1-5 | . | TRBV4-1 | . | TGCGCCAGCAGCCAAGTGTCAGGGGTCGATCAGCCCCAGCATTTT | CASSQVSGVDQPQHF
TRBJ2-1 | . | TRBV30 | . | TGTGCCTGGAGTTTCCCAAACTACAATGAGCAGTTCTTC | CAWSFPNYNEQFF
TRBJ1-5 | TRBD1 | TRBV7-9 | . | TGTGCCAGCAGCCAAGAGGGGGCGCGGAATCAGCCCCAGCATTTT | CASSQEGARNQPQHF
TRBJ1-1 | . | TRBV30 | once | TGTGCCTGGAACTTCGGTTCACACACTGAAGCTTTCTTT | CAWNFGSHTEAFF
TRBJ2-3 | . | TRBV24-1 | once | TGTGCCACCAGTGACACCAGAATTAGCACAGATACGCAGTATTTT | CATSDTRISTDTQYF
TRBJ2-3 | TRBD2 | TRBV6-4 | . | TGTGCCAGCAGTGAGCTAGCGGGAGCCGGAGATACGCAGTATTTT | CASSELAGAGDTQYF
TRBJ2-2 | . | TRBV5-1 | . | TGCGCCAGCAGCTTGGTAGCGAACACCGGGGAGCTGTTTTTT | CASSLVANTGELFF
TRBJ1-6 | TRBD1 | TRBV2 | . | TGTGCCAGCAGTGATCCCCCGACAGGGGAGGTCTCACCCCTCCACTTT | CASSDPPTGEVSPLHF
TRBJ1-6 | TRBD1 | TRBV27 | . | TGTGCCAGCACAGCTGAGGGGGCACTTTGGAATTCACCCCTCCACTTT | CASTAEGALWNSPLHF
TRBJ2-3 | TRBD2 | TRBV19 | . | TGTGCCAGTAGTATAGAGAAGCGGGACTCAGATACGCAGTATTTT | CASSIEKRDSDTQYF
TRBJ2-3 | . | TRBV5-1 | . | TGCGCCAGCAGCTTGGGGGGCCCGGGGGGCTCTAGCACAGATACGCAGTATTTT | CASSLGGPGGSSTDTQYF
TRBJ2-1 | . | TRBV6-1 | . | TGTGCCAGCAATGAAAGGGGGAACTACAATGAGCAGTTCTTC | CASNERGNYNEQFF
TRBJ2-1 | TRBD2 | TRBV5-4 | . | TGTGCCAGCAGCAACCGACTAGCGGGAGGCGGCAATGAGCAGTTCTTC | CASSNRLAGGGNEQFF
TRBJ2-3 | TRBD2 | TRBV18 | . | TGTGCCAGCTCACCACCGGCGGGACTAGCGGGACCAGGGGATACGCAGTATTTT | CASSPPAGLAGPGDTQYF
TRBJ1-2 | . | TRBV7-9 | . | TGTGCCAGCAGTCAGGGGATGAATAACTATGGCTACACCTTC | CASSQGMNNYGYTF